This note documents a single TCR beta chain sequence. The antigen is not known. Without the conserved terminal phenylalanine or tryptophan, this CDR3 likely stems from a read error. This record comes from a study of Graves' ophthalmopathy and Graves' hyperthyroidism. In the study overall: Hyperthyroidism was classified as stable if no ophthalmopathy occurred within 18 months of follow-up. Notes on the study in general: Ophthalmopathy could be told apart from stable hyperthyroidism by a 13-signature model (about 88% sensitivity, about 81% specificity).

The evidence that diagnosis relied on was clinical symptoms, serum thyroxine, TRAb, thyroid ultrasound and orbital computed tomography. The CDR3 has 13 residues. The germline gives CDR1 SNHLY, CDR2 FYNNEI. Trimming shortened V by 8 bases and J by 0 bases, and 11 bases separated the two germline ends. The authors amplified TCR beta CDR3 regions from RNA transcripts. Second-round multiplex PCR followed a first-round RT-PCR using HTBI primers. TCRdb passed the multiplex PCR reads through MiXCR, listing each CDR3 protein once. The profile shows around 1.1 million distinct CDR3 sequences, roughly 35% of them singletons.

The material sequenced was peripheral blood or thyroid tissue (not recorded which). The chain recombines TRBV2 with TRBJ2-7; D call uncertain. The source of this sequence is an adult man with Graves' hyperthyroidism. The CDR3 DNA reads as TGTGCCAGCTCCGGCGGAAGCTCCTACGAGCAGTACTCC. This translates into CASSGGSSYEQYS.